The 3 T cell receptor beta chains given below trace back to one sample, sequenced in a study of T-cell memory formation after mild COVID-19 (TCRdb year 2021). The method behind the library was 5' RACE. For sequencing, an Illumina NovaSeq 6000 was employed. TCRdb reworked the public reads: Q25 trimming with fastp, MiXCR clone assembly, productive beta chains retained. Every entry covers one CDR3 protein and lists the most common genes and DNA from its rows. In all, the sample holds around 340,000 distinct CDR3 sequences, and 13% of those were seen once. The leading ten clones occupy about a fifth of the sample. Sequencing was done on a sample of PBMCs or a T cell subset sorted from them (not recorded which). The receptor source for this set is a man aged 18 to 29 who had mild COVID-19 (a few samples of this study predate the infection). The sample titles of this study are shuffled in the database, so cell type and time point are left out; the donor was told from shared clones.

This clonotype was observed a few times. V is TRBV12-3 or TRBV12-4 and J is TRBJ2-7, with D possibly being TRBD1 (6 bases). V was shortened by 6 bases and J by 6 bases, with 21 bases between the two germline ends. This CDR3 is built from 15 residues. The CDR3 spells CASSPNYRETGEQYF. The DNA of the CDR3 is TGTGCCAGCAGCCCTAATTACAGGGAGACGGGCGAGCAGTACTTC.

This clonotype has a count of ten or more. The rearrangement uses TRBV20-1 and TRBJ2-3, with a possible D match to TRBD2 (7 bases). V dropped 0 bases and J dropped 2 bases, with 12 bases sitting between them. The germline V gene has CDR1 DFQATT and CDR2 SNEGSKA (reference sequence). CDR3 length equals 15 residues. DNA for the CDR3: TGCAGTGCTAGAGACCCGCGGGGGCCCACAGATACGCAGTATTTT. Protein: CSARDPRGPTDTQYF.

This chain uses TRBV6-4 with TRBJ2-1; maybe TRBD2 (5 bases). This CDR3 spans 13 amino acids. The germline V and J ends were trimmed by 4 bases and 6 bases, with 10 bases remaining between them. Per germline, CDR1 MRHNA and CDR2 SNTAGT. CDR3 coding DNA: TGTGCCAGCAGTGTTTTAGCGTTCAATGAGCAGTTCTTC. This translates into CASSVLAFNEQFF.